This T cell receptor beta chain was obtained from a study of blood T cell repertoires in COVID-19. For the study at large: T cells, B-cell-depleted T cells, or PBMCs provided the cDNA or gDNA that served as material.

In the original workflow: Amplification from reference gene primers served as the basis for estimated nucleated cell counts. Measured with immunoSEQ multiplex PCR; TCRdb has only the in-frame clones, and not every one. The V and J calls and clone size were taken over from that table, and D and trimming were inferred from the DNA. The sample records 150,000 to 200,000 clones, over 75% being singletons. This CDR3 spans 16 amino acids. Trimming shortened V by 0 bases and J by 3 bases, and 11 bases separated the two germline ends. Per germline, CDR1 LGHNA and CDR2 YNFKEQ. Categorization into cohorts depended on clinical history that participants reported. Cohort 3 donors were reported recovered after two negative PCRs, clearance, or symptom resolution.

Material for sequencing was PBMCs or T cells enriched from blood (not recorded which). The rearrangement joins TRBV4-2 to TRBJ1-4; the D gene is possibly TRBD1 (5 bases). The TCR comes from a man between 50 and 59 years old who had recovered from COVID-19. CDR3 nucleotides: TGTGCCAGCAGCCAAGAAACGGACATGGCTAATGAAAAACTGTTTTTT. Residues: CASSQETDMANEKLFF.